Listed below are T cell receptor beta chains from one sample, sequenced in a study of graft-versus-host responses after intestinal transplantation. The method was immunoSEQ multiplex PCR; TCRdb's version includes in-frame clones alone and lacks a portion of them. The data show about 10,000 clones, with 90% to 95% seen just once and 3.6% held by the top ten. This sample comprised PBMCs, obtained about 45 days after intestinal transplantation. The receptors shown here come from a human patient who received an intestinal transplant, so some T cells may come from the graft donor. The CDR3 runs from the conserved cysteine through the conserved F or W.

J gene: TRBJ1-5; V gene: TRBV5-5; CDR3 protein: CASSLAGISNQPQHF
J gene: TRBJ1-2; V gene: TRBV11-2; CDR3 protein: CASSPLRSGGYTF
J gene: TRBJ2-3; V gene: TRBV6-9; CDR3 protein: CARKEVPPPHF
J gene: TRBJ1-2; V gene: TRBV2; CDR3 protein: CAARGRGYGYTF
J gene: TRBJ2-5; V gene: TRBV7-8; CDR3 protein: CASSLVRVETQYF
J gene: TRBJ2-7; V gene: TRBV18; CDR3 protein: CASSPISGGGYEQYF
J gene: TRBJ2-1; V gene: TRBV5-1; CDR3 protein: CASSPSGGDAEQFF
J gene: TRBJ1-3; V gene: TRBV6-6; CDR3 protein: CASSTPTGERGNTIYF
J gene: TRBJ1-1; V gene: TRBV7-9; CDR3 protein: CAGGLPPGIHTEAFF
J gene: TRBJ1-4; V gene: TRBV27; CDR3 protein: CASSRQATLGEKLFF
J gene: TRBJ1-2; V gene: TRBV9; CDR3 protein: CASSATGTGGYTF
J gene: TRBJ1-5; V gene: TRBV9; CDR3 protein: CASSVGQGANQPQHF
J gene: TRBJ2-2; V gene: TRBV10-3; CDR3 protein: CAIMSGTGTTGELFF
J gene: TRBJ1-4; V gene: TRBV23-1; CDR3 protein: CASPSPGTGKVGDEKLFF
J gene: TRBJ1-1; V gene: TRBV27; CDR3 protein: CASSLGARVTEAFF
J gene: TRBJ1-1; V gene: TRBV6-5; CDR3 protein: CASSSPSRGHTEAFF
J gene: TRBJ1-4; V gene: TRBV29-1; CDR3 protein: CSGKDSATNEKLFF
J gene: TRBJ2-7; V gene: TRBV19; CDR3 protein: CASSIPSEQYF